This TCR beta chain was observed in a study of beta chain features in type 1 diabetes. In germline, CDR1 is MDHEN, CDR2 SYDVKM. There are 15 residues in the CDR3. V lost 6 bases to trimming and J lost 2 bases, with 13 bases between them. Of the isolated RNA, all was reverse transcribed, and so the sequenced material was expressed TCRB transcripts. Libraries were prepared by immunoSEQ multiplex PCR; TCRdb keeps only in-frame clonotypes and omits some of them. This sample carries fewer than 650,000 clones, roughly a sixth of them seen once, and the ten largest clones take about 0.093%. Specimen: naive CD4+ T cells from blood. The V call is TRBV28, the J call TRBJ1-4; D uncertain. The receptor was derived from a man between 18 and 29 years old in good health. CDR3 residues: CASRLPLGTNEKLFF. The CDR3 region has the DNA TGTGCCAGCAGGTTACCCCTGGGGACTAATGAAAAACTGTTTTTT. Combining the CDR3 with reference TRBV28 and TRBJ1-4 gives the whole variable domain DVKVTQSSRYLVKRTGEKVFLECVQDMDHENMFWYRQDPGLGLRLIYFSYDVKMKEKGDIPEGYSVSREKKERFSLILESASTNQTSMYLCASRLPLGTNEKLFFGSGTQLSVL.